The present T cell receptor beta chain was sequenced within a study of T-cell memory formation after mild COVID-19. In the study overall: For the most part, TCR clusters were specific to one donor.

Germline CDR1 reads SGHRS; CDR2 reads YFSETQ. This CDR3 is built from 14 residues. V was trimmed by 2 bases and J by 1 base, leaving 9 bases between them. This clonotype was picked up a small number of times. As yet, its antigen is unknown. The 5'RACE method, run with constant-segment primers, produced TCR alpha and TCR beta cDNA libraries (carrying sample barcodes and UMIs). In TCRdb, the 5' RACE reads were re-called with MiXCR into one record per CDR3 protein. The sample records some 120,000 distinct CDR3 sequences, approximately 15% being singletons. Findings and limits, study-wide: Contracting CD4+ clones sat mainly in CM and EM; CD8+ in EMRA. Certain responding clones were present in pre-infection memory, suggesting participation of cross-reactive memory.

Sequences were obtained from PBMCs or a T cell subset sorted from them (not recorded which). The sequence came from a man aged 18 to 29 who had mild COVID-19 (a few samples of this study predate the infection). Cell type and time point are not known. The rearrangement links TRBV5-1 to TRBJ1-1, with D possibly TRBD1 on 5 matching bases. The CDR3 DNA is TGCGCCAGCAGCTTTGCGAGGGGGAACACTGAAGCTTTCTTT. It codes for CASSFARGNTEAFF. Looking up the rest from reference TRBV5-1 and TRBJ1-1 gives the full variable domain: KAGVTQTPRYLIKTRGQQVTLSCSPISGHRSVSWYQQTPGQGLQFLFEYFSETQRNKGNFPGRFSGRQFSNSRSEMNVSTLELGDSALYLCASSFARGNTEAFFGQGTRLTVV.